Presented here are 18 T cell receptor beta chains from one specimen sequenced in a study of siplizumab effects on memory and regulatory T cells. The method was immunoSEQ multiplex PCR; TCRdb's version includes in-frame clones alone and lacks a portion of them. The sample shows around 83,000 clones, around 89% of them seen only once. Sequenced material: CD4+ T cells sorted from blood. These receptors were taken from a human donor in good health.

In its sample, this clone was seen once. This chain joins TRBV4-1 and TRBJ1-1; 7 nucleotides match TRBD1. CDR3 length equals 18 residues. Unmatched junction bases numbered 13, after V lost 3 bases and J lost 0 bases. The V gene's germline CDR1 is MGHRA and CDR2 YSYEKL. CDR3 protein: CASSHPKKGARLNTEAFF. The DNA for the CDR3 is TGCGCCAGCAGCCACCCCAAGAAGGGGGCGCGTTTGAACACTGAAGCTTTCTTT.

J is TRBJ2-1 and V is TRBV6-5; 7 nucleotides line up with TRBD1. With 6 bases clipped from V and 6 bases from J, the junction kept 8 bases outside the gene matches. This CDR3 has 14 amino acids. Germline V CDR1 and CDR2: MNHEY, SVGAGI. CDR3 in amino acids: CASSSPTGSNEQFF. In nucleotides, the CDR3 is TGTGCCAGCAGCAGTCCGACAGGGAGCAATGAGCAGTTCTTC.

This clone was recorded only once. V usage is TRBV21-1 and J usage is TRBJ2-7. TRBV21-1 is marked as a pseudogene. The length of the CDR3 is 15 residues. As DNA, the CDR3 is TGTGCCGAACAAATGTGGGGGGCGCACAACTACGAGCAGTACTTC. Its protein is CAEQMWGAHNYEQYF.

The CDR3 DNA sequence: TGTGCCTGGAGTTCGACTAGGCGGTTGGGTGAGCAGTACTTC. Protein sequence: CAWSSTRRLGEQYF. This chain links TRBV30 with TRBJ2-7, with TRBD2 as a possible D gene (6 bases). Germline CDR1 GTSNPN, CDR2 SVGIG (reference sequence). V shed 2 bases and J shed 7 bases, with 18 bases lying between them. The length of the CDR3 is 14 residues.

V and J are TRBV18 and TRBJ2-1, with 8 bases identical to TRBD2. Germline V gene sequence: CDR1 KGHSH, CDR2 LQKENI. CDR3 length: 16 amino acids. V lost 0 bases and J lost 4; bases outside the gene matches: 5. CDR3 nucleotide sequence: TGTGCCAGCTCACCACCCGGGACTAGTCGTTACAATGAGCAGTTCTTC. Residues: CASSPPGTSRYNEQFF.

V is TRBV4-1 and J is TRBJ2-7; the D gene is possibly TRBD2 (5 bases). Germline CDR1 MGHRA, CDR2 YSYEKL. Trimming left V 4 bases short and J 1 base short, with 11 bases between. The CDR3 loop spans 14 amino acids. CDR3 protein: CASSLGLRSYEQYF. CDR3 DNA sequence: TGCGCCAGCAGCCTCGGACTGCGATCCTACGAGCAGTACTTC.

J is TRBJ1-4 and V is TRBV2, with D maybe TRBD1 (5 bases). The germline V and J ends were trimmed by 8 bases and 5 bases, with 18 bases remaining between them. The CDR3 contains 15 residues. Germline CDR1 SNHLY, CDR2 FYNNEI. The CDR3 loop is CASGVSTVKNEKLFF. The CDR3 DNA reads TGTGCCAGCGGGGTGTCGACAGTTAAGAATGAAAAACTGTTTTTT. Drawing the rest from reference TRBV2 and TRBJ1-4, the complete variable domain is EPEVTQTPSHQVTQMGQEVILRCVPISNHLYFYWYRQILGQKVEFLVSFYNNEISEKSEIFDDQFSVERPDGSNFTLKIRSTKLEDSAMYFCASGVSTVKNEKLFFGSGTQLSVL.

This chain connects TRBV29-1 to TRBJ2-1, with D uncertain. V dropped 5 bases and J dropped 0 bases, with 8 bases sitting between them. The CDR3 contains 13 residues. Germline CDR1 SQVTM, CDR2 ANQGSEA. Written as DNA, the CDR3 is TGCAGCGTTCCGGGTTTCTCCTACAATGAGCAGTTCTTC. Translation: CSVPGFSYNEQFF.

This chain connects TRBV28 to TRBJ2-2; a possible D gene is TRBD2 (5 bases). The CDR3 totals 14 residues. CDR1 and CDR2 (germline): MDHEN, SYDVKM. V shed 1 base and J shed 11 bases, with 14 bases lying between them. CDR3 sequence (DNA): TGTGCCAGCAGTTTATCACCGGCGTCGGGAGAGCTGTTTTTT. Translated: CASSLSPASGELFF. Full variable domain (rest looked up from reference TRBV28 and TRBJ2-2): DVKVTQSSRYLVKRTGEKVFLECVQDMDHENMFWYRQDPGLGLRLIYFSYDVKMKEKGDIPEGYSVSREKKERFSLILESASTNQTSMYLCASSLSPASGELFFGEGSRLTVL.

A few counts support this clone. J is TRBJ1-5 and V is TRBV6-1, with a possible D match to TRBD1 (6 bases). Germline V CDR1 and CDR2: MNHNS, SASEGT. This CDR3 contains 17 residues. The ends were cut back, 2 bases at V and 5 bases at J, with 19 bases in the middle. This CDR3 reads CASSERPYREWDQPQHF. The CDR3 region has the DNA TGTGCCAGCAGTGAAAGGCCCTACAGGGAATGGGATCAGCCCCAGCATTTT.

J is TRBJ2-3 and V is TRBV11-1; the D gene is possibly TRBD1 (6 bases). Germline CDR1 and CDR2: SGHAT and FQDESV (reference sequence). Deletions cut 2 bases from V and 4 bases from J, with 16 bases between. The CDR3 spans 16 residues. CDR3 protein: CASSLPRGGRADTQYF. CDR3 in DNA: TGTGCCAGCAGCTTACCCCGAGGGGGTCGGGCAGATACGCAGTATTTT.

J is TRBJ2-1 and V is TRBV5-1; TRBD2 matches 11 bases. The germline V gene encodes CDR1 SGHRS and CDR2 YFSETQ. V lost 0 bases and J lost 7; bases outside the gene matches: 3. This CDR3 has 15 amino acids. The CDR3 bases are TGCGCCAGCAGCTTGGGGGCTAGCGGGAGGAATGAGCAGTTCTTC. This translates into CASSLGASGRNEQFF.

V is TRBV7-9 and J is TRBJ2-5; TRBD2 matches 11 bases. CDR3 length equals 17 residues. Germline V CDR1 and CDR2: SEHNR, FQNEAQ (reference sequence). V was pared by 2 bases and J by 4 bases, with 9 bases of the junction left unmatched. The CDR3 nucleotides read TGTGCCAGCAGCTTACGGGCTAGCGGGAGGTTGCCAGAGACCCAGTACTTC. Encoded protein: CASSLRASGRLPETQYF.

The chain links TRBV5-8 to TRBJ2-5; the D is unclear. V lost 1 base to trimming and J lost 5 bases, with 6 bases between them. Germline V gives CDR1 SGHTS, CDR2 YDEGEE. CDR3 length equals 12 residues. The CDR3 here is CASSLNAETQYF. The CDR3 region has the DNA TGTGCCAGCAGCTTGAACGCCGAGACCCAGTACTTC.

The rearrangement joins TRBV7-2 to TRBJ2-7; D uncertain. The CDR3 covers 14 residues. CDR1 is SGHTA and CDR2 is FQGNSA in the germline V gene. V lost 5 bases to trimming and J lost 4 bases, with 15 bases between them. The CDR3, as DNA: TGTGCCAGCAGCCGACTGGGTCAAACTTACGAGCAGTACTTC. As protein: CASSRLGQTYEQYF. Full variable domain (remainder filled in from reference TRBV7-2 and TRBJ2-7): GAGVSQSPSNKVTEKGKDVELRCDPISGHTALYWYRQSLGQGLEFLIYFQGNSAPDKSGLPSDRFSAERTGGSVSTLTIQRTQQEDSAVYLCASSRLGQTYEQYFGPGTRLTVT.

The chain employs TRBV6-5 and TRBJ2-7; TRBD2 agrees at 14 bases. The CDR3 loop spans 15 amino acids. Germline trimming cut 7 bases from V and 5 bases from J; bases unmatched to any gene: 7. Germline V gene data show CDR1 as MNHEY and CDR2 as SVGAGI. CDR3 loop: CASTPQGLAGDEQYF. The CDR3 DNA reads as TGTGCCAGCACTCCCCAGGGACTAGCGGGAGACGAGCAGTACTTC.

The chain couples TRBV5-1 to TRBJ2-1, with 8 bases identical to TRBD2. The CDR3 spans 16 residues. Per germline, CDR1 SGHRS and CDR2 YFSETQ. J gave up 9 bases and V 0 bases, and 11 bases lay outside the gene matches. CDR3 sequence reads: CASSLVSVAGKVEQFF. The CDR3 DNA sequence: TGCGCCAGCAGCTTGGTTTCAGTAGCGGGAAAAGTTGAGCAGTTCTTC. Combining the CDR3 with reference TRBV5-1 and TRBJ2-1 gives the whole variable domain KAGVTQTPRYLIKTRGQQVTLSCSPISGHRSVSWYQQTPGQGLQFLFEYFSETQRNKGNFPGRFSGRQFSNSRSEMNVSTLELGDSALYLCASSLVSVAGKVEQFFGPGTRLTVL.

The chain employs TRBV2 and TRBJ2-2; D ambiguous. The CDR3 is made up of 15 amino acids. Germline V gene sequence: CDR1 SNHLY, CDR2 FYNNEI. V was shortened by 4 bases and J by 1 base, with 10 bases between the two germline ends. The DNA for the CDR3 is TGTGCCAGCAGTGTTTCGAACGGGAACACCGGGGAGCTGTTTTTT. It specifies CASSVSNGNTGELFF.